The rows below give T cell receptor beta chains drawn from one sample of a study of blood T cells in healthy people across ages. In TCRdb, the 5' RACE reads were re-called with MiXCR into one record per CDR3 protein. The sample lists 650,000 to 700,000 distinct CDR3 sequences, approximately 52% occurring once. Sequences were obtained from blood. Receptors were obtained from a woman older than 75 in good health. The CDR3 runs from the conserved cysteine through the conserved F or W. Each record gives: V gene, J gene, clone size, D gene, CDR3 protein, CDR3 DNA. The D gene is left open where the match is weak. A row's size may be missing; if present it is once, few, many or a size class.

TRBV5-1	TRBJ2-7	.	.	CASSSGLLRSYEQYF	TGTGCCAGCAGCTCCGGGCTCCTTCGCTCCTACGAGCAGTACTTC
TRBV20-1	TRBJ2-7	.	.	CSAPPPPSYNEQYF	TGCAGTGCTCCCCCTCCGCCTTCCTACAATGAGCAGTACTTC
TRBV20-1	TRBJ2-5	many	TRBD2	CSAGTMQETQYF	TGCAGTGCGGGGACTATGCAAGAGACCCAGTACTTC
TRBV7-2	TRBJ2-7	many	.	CASSLRQYEQYF	TGTGCCAGCAGCTTAAGACAGTACGAGCAGTACTTC
TRBV5-1	TRBJ2-1	many	.	CASSLTRPSYNEQFF	TGCGCCAGCAGCTTGACTCGCCCTTCCTACAATGAGCAGTTCTTC
TRBV9	TRBJ2-1	many	TRBD2	CASSVASGGYNEQFF	TGTGCCAGCAGCGTAGCTAGCGGGGGGTACAATGAGCAGTTCTTC
TRBV5-1	TRBJ2-1	many	.	CASSSEQVSYNEQFF	TGCGCCAGCAGCTCTGAACAGGTCTCCTACAATGAGCAGTTCTTC
TRBV3-1	TRBJ2-4	many	.	CASSFKSRHVQYF	TGTGCCAGCAGTTTCAAATCCCGACATGTTCAGTACTTC
TRBV9	TRBJ1-6	.	TRBD1	CASSNRQGSPLHF	TGTGCCAGCAGCAACCGACAGGGTTCACCCCTCCACTTT
TRBV20-1	TRBJ1-1	few	TRBD1	CSARQPQGAERTGAFF	TGCAGTGCTCGACAACCACAGGGGGCCGAGAGGACTGGAGCTTTCTTT
TRBV7-2	TRBJ2-5	.	.	CDSSLKRRPYNEQYF	TGTGACAGCAGCCTAAAGAGACGTCCTTACAATGAGCAGTACTTC
TRBV14	TRBJ1-1	many	TRBD1	CASSRDRTTEAFF	TGTGCCAGCAGCCGGGACAGGACGACTGAAGCTTTCTTT
TRBV12-3/TRBV12-4	TRBJ2-1	many	.	CASMGDEQFF	TGTGCCAGCATGGGCGATGAGCAGTTCTTC
TRBV7-2	TRBJ2-5	once	.	CASSLGVTPGQETQYF	TGTGCCAGCAGCTTAGGGGTAACCCCCGGCCAAGAGACCCAGTACTTC
TRBV6-2/TRBV6-3	TRBJ2-7	.	.	CASSYDERTYEQYF	TGTGCCAGCAGTTACGATGAGCGGACCTACGAGCAGTACTTC
TRBV7-8	TRBJ2-5	few	.	CASSPAGSYNEQYF	TGTGCCAGCAGCCCTGCGGGCAGTTACAATGAGCAGTACTTC
TRBV20-1	TRBJ2-7	.	.	CSASSQSRAYEQYF	TGCAGTGCTAGTAGTCAGTCGAGGGCATACGAGCAGTACTTC
TRBV12-3/TRBV12-4	TRBJ2-3	.	.	CASRFVADTQYF	TGTGCCAGCAGATTTGTCGCAGATACGCAGTATTTT
TRBV4-1	TRBJ2-4	many	.	CASSQDRSGRAKNIQYF	TGCGCCAGCAGCCAAGATAGGTCGGGTCGGGCCAAAAACATTCAGTACTTC
TRBV29-1	TRBJ2-7	many	TRBD1	CSVQGNSYEQYF	TGCAGCGTACAGGGGAATTCCTACGAGCAGTACTTC
TRBV5-6	TRBJ2-5	many	.	CASSLALNSALETQYF	TGTGCCAGCAGCTTGGCCTTGAACAGTGCGCTGGAGACCCAGTACTTC
TRBV4-2	TRBJ1-1	few	.	CASSPRQGQGMKTEAFF	TGTGCCAGCAGCCCGCGCCAGGGGCAGGGGATGAAGACTGAAGCTTTCTTT
TRBV6-5	TRBJ2-2	.	.	CASNRDIYTGELFF	TGTGCCAGCAACCGGGACATCTACACCGGGGAGCTGTTTTTT
TRBV20-1	TRBJ2-1	few	.	CSARRGGRGNEQFF	TGCAGTGCTAGAAGGGGGGGCAGAGGCAATGAGCAGTTCTTC
TRBV7-2	TRBJ2-3	.	.	CASSVTRLPTDTQYF	TGCGCCAGCAGCGTGACTCGCCTCCCCACAGATACGCAGTATTTT
TRBV27	TRBJ2-3	.	TRBD2	CASVPLAGAADTQYF	TGTGCCAGCGTCCCGCTAGCGGGGGCGGCAGATACGCAGTATTTT
TRBV3-1	TRBJ2-1	.	.	CASSHPGGASSYNEQFF	TGTGCCAGCAGCCACCCAGGGGGGGCGAGCTCCTACAATGAGCAGTTCTTC
TRBV29-1	TRBJ1-1	few	.	CSDGTREAFF	TGCAGCGACGGGACACGAGAAGCTTTCTTT
TRBV29-1	TRBJ1-2	.	.	CSGGGASEGYTF	TGCAGCGGCGGAGGGGCGTCGGAAGGCTACACCTTC
TRBV3-1	TRBJ1-5	few	.	CASSHGRALSNQPQHF	TGTGCCAGCAGCCATGGCCGGGCCCTTAGCAATCAGCCCCAGCATTTT
TRBV12-3/TRBV12-4	TRBJ2-3	many	TRBD1	CASKGQITDTQYF	TGTGCCAGCAAGGGACAGATCACAGATACGCAGTATTTT
TRBV5-1	TRBJ2-7	.	.	CASSLIRDPSYEQYF	TGCGCCAGCAGCTTGATACGGGACCCCTCCTACGAGCAGTACTTC
TRBV21-1	TRBJ1-2	many	.	CASSKTTCILRRSGYTF	TGTGCCAGCAGTAAAACGACCTGTATTCTCCGACGATCGGGCTACACCTTC
TRBV9	TRBJ1-2	.	.	CASTSQGGYTF	TGTGCCAGCACCTCTCAGGGTGGCTACACCTTC
TRBV7-9	TRBJ2-7	.	TRBD1	CASSLDGQVSYEQYF	TGTGCCAGCAGCTTAGACGGACAGGTCTCCTACGAGCAGTACTTC
TRBV20-1	TRBJ1-1	.	.	CSARRTGRTEAFF	TGCAGTGCCAGGAGGACCGGGCGAACTGAAGCTTTCTTT
TRBV4-1	TRBJ2-2	.	TRBD2	CASSPPLGLTSGSWTGELFF	TGCGCCAGCAGTCCACCCCTCGGACTCACTAGCGGGAGTTGGACCGGGGAGCTGTTTTTT
TRBV20-1	TRBJ1-2	once	TRBD1	CSAPTDRVGGYTF	TGCAGTGCTCCTACGGACAGGGTGGGCGGCTACACCTTC
TRBV28	TRBJ2-3	many	.	CASSPGGSVDTQYF	TGTGCCAGCAGTCCCGGGGGTTCAGTGGATACGCAGTATTTT